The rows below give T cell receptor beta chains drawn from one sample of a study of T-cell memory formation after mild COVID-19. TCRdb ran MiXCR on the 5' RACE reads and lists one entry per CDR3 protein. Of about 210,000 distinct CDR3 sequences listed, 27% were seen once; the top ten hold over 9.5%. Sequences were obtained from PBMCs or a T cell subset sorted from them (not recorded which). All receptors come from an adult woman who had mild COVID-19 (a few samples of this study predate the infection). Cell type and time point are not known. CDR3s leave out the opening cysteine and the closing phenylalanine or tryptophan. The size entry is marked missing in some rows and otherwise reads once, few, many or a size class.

cdr3_aa: SVAGTGRTEAF; v_call: TRBV29-1; j_call: TRBJ1-1; clone_size: -
cdr3_aa: ATEDGAYEQY; v_call: TRBV7-9; j_call: TRBJ2-7; clone_size: -
cdr3_aa: ASSPSFLNTEAF; v_call: TRBV18; j_call: TRBJ1-1; clone_size: few
cdr3_aa: ASSLGGGAAVDEQY; v_call: TRBV27; j_call: TRBJ2-7; clone_size: -
cdr3_aa: ASSKTGLEQY; v_call: TRBV5-1; j_call: TRBJ2-7; clone_size: few
cdr3_aa: ASSLDIYNEQF; v_call: TRBV7-3; j_call: TRBJ2-1; clone_size: -
cdr3_aa: ASSSRGRNTEAF; v_call: TRBV4-1; j_call: TRBJ1-1; clone_size: -
cdr3_aa: ASSVDGVTYNEQF; v_call: TRBV9; j_call: TRBJ2-1; clone_size: few
cdr3_aa: ASSLGAQYNEQF; v_call: TRBV12-3/TRBV12-4; j_call: TRBJ2-1; clone_size: -
cdr3_aa: SAIDPTVNYGYT; v_call: TRBV20-1; j_call: TRBJ1-2; clone_size: few
cdr3_aa: ASSLDLYRDYGYT; v_call: TRBV11-2; j_call: TRBJ1-2; clone_size: -
cdr3_aa: ASSPTGLDLDEQY; v_call: TRBV5-1; j_call: TRBJ2-7; clone_size: few
cdr3_aa: ASSLAGFTSPYNEQF; v_call: TRBV18; j_call: TRBJ2-1; clone_size: few
cdr3_aa: ASSPPGTGGGNSPLH; v_call: TRBV7-9; j_call: TRBJ1-6; clone_size: few
cdr3_aa: ASSLAGTRLKEQY; v_call: TRBV12-3/TRBV12-4; j_call: TRBJ2-7; clone_size: few
cdr3_aa: SVVDRGIMNTEAF; v_call: TRBV29-1; j_call: TRBJ1-1; clone_size: -
cdr3_aa: ASSLAQGWEQF; v_call: TRBV7-9; j_call: TRBJ2-1; clone_size: -
cdr3_aa: SVQIGPTGELF; v_call: TRBV29-1; j_call: TRBJ2-2; clone_size: -
cdr3_aa: ASSPNWGEETQY; v_call: TRBV6-2/TRBV6-3; j_call: TRBJ2-5; clone_size: few
cdr3_aa: ATSSGTSGSRRETQY; v_call: TRBV27; j_call: TRBJ2-5; clone_size: few
cdr3_aa: ASRPGTSGTDTQY; v_call: TRBV28; j_call: TRBJ2-3; clone_size: many
cdr3_aa: SVEKREGYPYEQY; v_call: TRBV29-1; j_call: TRBJ2-7; clone_size: -
cdr3_aa: ASSPGTGGPDTQY; v_call: TRBV7-9; j_call: TRBJ2-3; clone_size: few
cdr3_aa: ASSVVGAETAF; v_call: TRBV9; j_call: TRBJ1-1; clone_size: few
cdr3_aa: ASSPPPGRRYGYT; v_call: TRBV3-1; j_call: TRBJ1-2; clone_size: -
cdr3_aa: ASSEGIQNTDTQY; v_call: TRBV25-1; j_call: TRBJ2-3; clone_size: -
cdr3_aa: ASSLTLDQQF; v_call: TRBV7-3; j_call: TRBJ2-1; clone_size: -
cdr3_aa: ASRDSSSYEQY; v_call: TRBV6-2/TRBV6-3; j_call: TRBJ2-7; clone_size: few
cdr3_aa: ASSTEGGGYNEQF; v_call: TRBV19; j_call: TRBJ2-1; clone_size: -
cdr3_aa: ASSPRGFSAGSNQPQH; v_call: TRBV27; j_call: TRBJ1-5; clone_size: -
cdr3_aa: ASSQGAQVSYNEQF; v_call: TRBV4-1; j_call: TRBJ2-1; clone_size: -
cdr3_aa: ASSLGSSMNTEAF; v_call: TRBV5-1; j_call: TRBJ1-1; clone_size: -
cdr3_aa: ATSDLKQKATTDTQY; v_call: TRBV24-1; j_call: TRBJ2-3; clone_size: -
cdr3_aa: AWSSRKTVSYEQY; v_call: TRBV30; j_call: TRBJ2-7; clone_size: -
cdr3_aa: ASRGPSSYEQY; v_call: TRBV19; j_call: TRBJ2-7; clone_size: -
cdr3_aa: ASSQARDRGEQY; v_call: TRBV4-3; j_call: TRBJ2-7; clone_size: few
cdr3_aa: ASSRGLAGAGETQY; v_call: TRBV7-9; j_call: TRBJ2-5; clone_size: few
cdr3_aa: ASSQKDKAGYEQY; v_call: TRBV4-1; j_call: TRBJ2-7; clone_size: few
cdr3_aa: ASSHGLTGELF; v_call: TRBV4-3; j_call: TRBJ2-2; clone_size: -
cdr3_aa: ASSFRRTGQYNEQF; v_call: TRBV12-3/TRBV12-4; j_call: TRBJ2-1; clone_size: -
cdr3_aa: ASSVSRYSNQPQH; v_call: TRBV2; j_call: TRBJ1-5; clone_size: -
cdr3_aa: SVDEGSGSNVLT; v_call: TRBV29-1; j_call: TRBJ2-6; clone_size: -
cdr3_aa: SARVRGSSYNEQF; v_call: TRBV20-1; j_call: TRBJ2-1; clone_size: -
cdr3_aa: ASRSGQGRNIQY; v_call: TRBV7-9; j_call: TRBJ2-4; clone_size: -